This passage covers 26 T cell receptor beta chains from one sample sequenced in a study of Ad26.COV2.S vaccination and SARS-CoV-2 variants. Sample treatment: around 19 received Ad26.COV2.S at low or high dose, single or two shots; about 5 received placebo; per-sample allocation not given. Samples were taken on day 63 after the first vaccine or placebo injection. Clones were sequenced by immunoSEQ multiplex PCR, and TCRdb holds only the in-frame ones, with some missing. The sample carries about 680,000 clones, 89% recorded once. Sequenced material: peripheral blood, taken in a trial of Ad26.COV2.S vaccine versus placebo. All receptors come from a person between 18 and 65 years old who received the Ad26.COV2.S COVID-19 vaccine or a placebo.

The chain employs TRBV11-2 and TRBJ1-2; perhaps TRBD1 as D (5 bases). The CDR3 spans 13 residues. Germline-derived CDR1 and CDR2 are SGHAT and FQNNGV. V was trimmed by 4 bases and J by 7 bases, leaving 13 bases between them. CDR3 in DNA: TGTGCCAGCAGCTACGCTAGGGGTGGTGGCTACACCTTC. Its translation: CASSYARGGGYTF.

This clone was detected only once. J is TRBJ1-1 and V is TRBV6-6, with unresolved D. The V gene lost 6 bases and the J gene lost 1 base, with 9 bases spanning the gap. Germline CDR1 and CDR2: MNHNY and SVGAGI (reference sequence). This CDR3 has 13 amino acids. CDR3 coding DNA: TGTGCCAGCAGCCCGAACACGAACACTGAAGCTTTCTTT. It yields the protein CASSPNTNTEAFF.

The rearrangement links TRBV29-1 to TRBJ1-1, with D hard to call. CDR3 length: 13 amino acids. V was clipped by 7 bases and J by 0 bases, with 12 bases between them. Germline-derived CDR1 and CDR2 are SQVTM and ANQGSEA. CDR3: CSAARRLNTEAFF. The DNA of the CDR3 is TGCAGCGCCGCCCGTCGGTTGAACACTGAAGCTTTCTTT.

CDR3 sequence reads: CASSAPRLDGTDTQYF. CDR3 bases: TGTGCCAGCAGCGCCCCTAGACTAGACGGCACAGATACGCAGTATTTT. This chain links TRBV9 with TRBJ2-3, with D maybe TRBD2 (6 bases). Trimming removed 3 bases at V and 1 base at J, with 15 bases between. Germline lookup yields CDR1 SGDLS and CDR2 YYNGEE. This CDR3 region has 16 residues.

The chain combines TRBV19 with TRBJ2-7, with D uncertain. The V gene's germline CDR1 is LNHDA and CDR2 SQIVND (reference sequence). V was shortened by 5 bases and J by 2 bases, with 4 bases between the two germline ends. The CDR3 length is 11 residues. CDR3 bases: TGTGCCAGTAGTGATACCTACGAGCAGTACTTC. This gives the protein CASSDTYEQYF.

Only one count was recorded for this clone. This chain uses TRBV30 with TRBJ1-5, with 8 bases identical to TRBD1. This CDR3 contains 13 residues. The germline CDR1 and CDR2 sequences are GTSNPN and SVGIG (reference sequence). V gave up 2 bases and J gave up 7 bases; unmatched junction bases: 4. The CDR3 DNA follows: TGTGCCTGGAGTCTCCAGGGGGCCCAGCCCCAGCATTTT. Amino acids: CAWSLQGAQPQHF.

The chain uses TRBV19 and TRBJ2-3; D perhaps matches TRBD2 (5 bases). V lost 6 bases and J lost 2, with 15 bases in between. This CDR3 region has 15 residues. Germline CDR1 is LNHDA and CDR2 is SQIVND (reference sequence). CDR3 loop: CASSAQLDYTDTQYF. DNA of the CDR3: TGTGCCAGTAGCGCTCAACTAGACTACACAGATACGCAGTATTTT.

The chain links TRBV30 to TRBJ2-5, with a possible D match to TRBD1 (5 bases). From germline, CDR1 is GTSNPN and CDR2 SVGIG (reference sequence). The CDR3 is 13 residues long. V was cut by 5 bases and J by 0 bases, with 10 bases left in between. CDR3 sequence (DNA): TGTGCCTGGGCTTACAGGTACCAAGAGACCCAGTACTTC. Its translation is CAWAYRYQETQYF.

This sequence joins TRBV18 and TRBJ1-4; D unclear. Germline values: CDR1 KGHSH, CDR2 LQKENI. V was clipped by 3 bases and J by 8 bases, with 16 bases between them. This CDR3 is 15 amino acids long. The CDR3 protein is CASSPSDPKGEKLFF. The CDR3 DNA follows: TGTGCCAGCTCACCTTCGGACCCGAAAGGAGAAAAACTGTTTTTT.

V and J are TRBV27 and TRBJ1-1; maybe TRBD1 (5 bases). The germline V and J ends were trimmed by 5 bases and 3 bases, with 10 bases remaining between them. This CDR3 contains 13 residues. Germline V gene lookup returns CDR1 MNHEY and CDR2 SMNVEV (reference sequence). This chain's CDR3 is CASSPGVDTEAFF. DNA for the CDR3: TGTGCCAGCAGTCCGGGGGTTGACACTGAAGCTTTCTTT.

The chain combines TRBV11-2 with TRBJ2-1; a weak D match, TRBD2 (6 bases). CDR3 length: 15 residues. Trimming removed 1 base at V and 3 bases at J, with 10 bases between. Per germline, CDR1 SGHAT and CDR2 FQNNGV. The CDR3 DNA is TGTGCCAGCAGCTTAGGGGGGGAAGGCTACAATGAGCAGTTCTTC. Its translation: CASSLGGEGYNEQFF.

The CDR3 region has the DNA TGCGCCAGCAGCGCGCGGCGGGACACCGGCTCTGGAAACACCATATATTTT. Its protein is CASSARRDTGSGNTIYF. This chain joins TRBV4-3 and TRBJ1-3, with a tentative D call TRBD1 (6 bases). This CDR3 region has 17 residues. The V end lost 5 bases, the J end lost 0 bases, and 17 bases lay between the germline ends. CDR1 is LGHNA, CDR2 YSLEER, per germline.

This rearrangement joins TRBV18 to TRBJ1-1, with D possibly TRBD1 on 5 matching bases. The CDR3 consists of 15 residues. From germline, CDR1 is KGHSH and CDR2 LQKENI. Trimming took 0 bases from V and 6 from J, leaving 14 bases between them. As DNA, the CDR3 is TGTGCCAGCTCACCACCTGGCGGGGGAGGGGCTGAAGCTTTCTTT. Protein: CASSPPGGGGAEAFF.

The genes are TRBV2 and TRBJ1-2; no definite D call. CDR3 size: 12 residues. Trimming stripped 5 bases from V and 2 bases from J, with 6 bases between. CDR1 and CDR2 from the germline V gene are SNHLY and FYNNEI. The CDR3 sequence is CASSLANYGYTF. CDR3 sequence (DNA): TGTGCCAGCAGTTTGGCCAACTATGGCTACACCTTC.

The chain is built from TRBV11-3 and TRBJ2-3; D is perhaps TRBD1 or TRBD2 (5 bases each). The CDR3 totals 15 residues. The V and J ends lost 1 base and 4 bases respectively, with 12 bases between them. Germline-derived CDR1 and CDR2 are SGHNT and YENEEA. The CDR3 DNA is TGTGCCAGCAGCTTAGGGGACCCAGGCCCAGATACGCAGTATTTT. Its translation: CASSLGDPGPDTQYF.

The chain recombines TRBV18 with TRBJ2-7; TRBD1 might be the D (5 bases). CDR3 length: 11 residues. From germline, CDR1 is KGHSH and CDR2 LQKENI. V dropped 6 bases and J dropped 8 bases, with 11 bases sitting between them. CDR3: CASSPQDKQYF. DNA for the CDR3: TGTGCCAGCTCCCCTCAGGACAAGCAGTACTTC.

The genes are TRBV5-1 and TRBJ2-1; D is unclear. The CDR3 runs to 11 residues. Per the germline V gene, CDR1 is SGHRS and CDR2 is YFSETQ. Trimming took 2 bases from V and 9 from J, leaving 6 bases between them. CDR3 region: CASSFRIEQFF. The CDR3 bases are TGCGCCAGCAGCTTTAGAATTGAGCAGTTCTTC.

The rearrangement uses TRBV7-2 and TRBJ2-1; D may be TRBD2 (6 bases). This CDR3 spans 17 amino acids. CDR1 SGHTA and CDR2 FQGNSA come from the germline V gene. V lost 4 bases and J lost 2, with 18 bases in between. The CDR3: CASSSLATLHAYNEQFF. CDR3 DNA: TGTGCCAGCAGCTCTCTAGCGACGCTTCATGCCTACAATGAGCAGTTCTTC. The full variable domain, in which reference TRBV7-2 and TRBJ2-1 provide the parts outside the CDR3, is GAGVSQSPSNKVTEKGKDVELRCDPISGHTALYWYRQSLGQGLEFLIYFQGNSAPDKSGLPSDRFSAERTGGSVSTLTIQRTQQEDSAVYLCASSSLATLHAYNEQFFGPGTRLTVL.

V and J are TRBV9 and TRBJ2-5, with D tentatively TRBD2 (5 bases). The ends were cut back, 2 bases at V and 7 bases at J, with 21 bases in the middle. Germline V gene data show CDR1 as SGDLS and CDR2 as YYNGEE. This CDR3 region has 16 residues. In DNA, the CDR3 is TGTGCCAGCAGCGTGCTGAGCGTCCATGGTGAGGGGACCCAGTACTTC. It codes for CASSVLSVHGEGTQYF.

The rearrangement uses TRBV5-1 and TRBJ2-7; tentatively, D is TRBD1 (6 bases). The ends were cut back, 0 bases at V and 6 bases at J, with 7 bases in the middle. Germline V lookup: CDR1 SGHRS, CDR2 YFSETQ. The CDR3 covers 12 residues. CDR3 DNA sequence: TGCGCCAGCAGCTTGGACAGGGCCGAGCAGTACTTC. Translation: CASSLDRAEQYF.

This chain uses TRBV7-2 with TRBJ2-5; D may match TRBD1 or TRBD2 (5 bases each). The CDR3 runs 15 residues. CDR1 is SGHTA, CDR2 FQGNSA, per germline. Trimming cost V 5 bases and J 3 bases, with 16 bases left between them. The CDR3 bases are TGTGCCAGCAGCCGGGGACCCACCCTCGAAGAGACCCAGTACTTC. Protein: CASSRGPTLEETQYF.

This chain links TRBV6-6 with TRBJ1-2, with 10 bases fitting TRBD1. With 5 bases clipped from V and 7 bases from J, the junction kept 7 bases outside the gene matches. Germline assignment: CDR1 MNHNY and CDR2 SVGAGI (reference sequence). The CDR3 spans 14 residues. The CDR3 bases are TGTGCCAGCAGTCCCGGGACAGGGGAGGGTGGCTACACCTTC. Translation gives CASSPGTGEGGYTF.

This clone was detected only once. This sequence joins TRBV11-3 and TRBJ2-3; 12 nucleotides match TRBD1. V gave up 1 base and J gave up 4 bases; unmatched junction bases: 9. Germline CDR1 and CDR2: SGHNT and YENEEA. The CDR3 covers 18 residues. The CDR3 protein is CASSLGWKGQGAPDTQYF. The CDR3 DNA reads as TGTGCCAGCAGCTTAGGCTGGAAGGGACAGGGGGCCCCAGATACGCAGTATTTT.

The chain couples TRBV18 to TRBJ2-2, with D tentatively TRBD1 or TRBD2 (5 bases each). The CDR3 has 15 residues. CDR1 KGHSH and CDR2 LQKENI come from the germline V gene. V lost 6 bases and J lost 4, with 15 bases in between. The CDR3 reads CASSPPGPGTGELFF. Here the CDR3 DNA reads TGTGCCAGCTCCCCTCCGGGGCCGGGCACCGGGGAGCTGTTTTTT.

The chain has TRBV27 and TRBJ2-5; no clear D. Germline loops: CDR1 MNHEY, CDR2 SMNVEV (reference sequence). The CDR3 has 15 residues. Trimming took 6 bases from V and 2 from J, leaving 16 bases between them. DNA of the CDR3: TGTGCCAGCAGAACCGTATCGGCAGGTCAAGAGACCCAGTACTTC. As protein: CASRTVSAGQETQYF.

Written as DNA, the CDR3 is TGTGCCAGCGGACAGGGTAACGAGCAGTACTTC. This translates into CASGQGNEQYF. This chain connects TRBV12-3 or TRBV12-4 to TRBJ2-7; TRBD1 aligns across 8 bases. J gave up 5 bases and V 8 bases, and 2 bases lay outside the gene matches. This CDR3 is 11 amino acids long.